This record covers a single T cell receptor beta chain. This specimen comes from a study of cytomegalovirus exposure and HLA in healthy donors. Amplification used 60 Vbeta primers and 13 Jbeta primers. Produced via immunoSEQ multiplex PCR; TCRdb's table is partial and in-frame only. The sample consists of fewer than 250,000 clones, about 81% of them appearing once. Germline CDR1 SQVTM, CDR2 ANQGSEA. The CDR3 has 14 residues. The V and J ends lost 4 bases and 2 bases, in that order; junction bases with no gene match: 5. The V call is TRBV29-1, the J call TRBJ1-5; 7 positions agree with TRBD1. The TCR was taken from a man between 35 and 55 years old in good health and CMV-seropositive. What was sequenced was PBMCs. The DNA of the CDR3 is TGCAGCGTTGCCCGAGGACAGGGCAATCAGCCCCAGCATTTT. Translated: CSVARGQGNQPQHF.